This T cell receptor beta chain was documented in a study of blood T cell repertoires in COVID-19. At the level of the study: Sites across the United States, Italy and Spain contributed samples from acute and convalescent COVID-19.

In the source study's methods: From reference gene primer amplification, estimates of nucleated cell counts were derived. This table comes from immunoSEQ multiplex PCR, and its TCRdb copy is limited to in-frame clones, with some not included. V and J calls and clone size follow that table, whereas D and trimming were derived from the DNA. This sample has more than 300,000 clones, with around 87% found just once. Germline CDR1 and CDR2: SGHTA and FQGTGA. The CDR3 consists of 15 residues. V was clipped by 1 base and J by 4 bases, with 8 bases between them. This clone was observed a handful of times. The sample taken for sequencing was peripheral blood. This receptor was identified in a woman between 45 and 65 years old with COVID-19, enrolled during active disease. The chain carries TRBV7-3 and TRBJ1-6; D call uncertain. CDR3 residues: CASSLSAGYNSPLHF. As DNA, the CDR3 is TGTGCCAGCAGCTTAAGTGCCGGGTATAATTCACCCCTCCACTTT.